The present entry profiles one TCR beta chain with its context. This entry belongs to a study of T cell changes during pregnancy in multiple sclerosis. V shed 1 base and J 6 bases; nucleotides not matched to a gene: 5. The CDR3 spans 14 residues. Germline V gene sequence: CDR1 SGHAT, CDR2 FQNNGV. Libraries were prepared by immunoSEQ multiplex PCR; TCRdb keeps only in-frame clonotypes and omits some of them. This table has tens of thousands of clones, 90% to 95% appearing once. The chain employs TRBV11-2 and TRBJ1-2; 7 nucleotides match TRBD1. The sequencing used CD8+ T cells from peripheral blood mononuclear cells, collected in the first trimester of pregnancy. The clonotype comes from a female donor with multiple sclerosis, enrolled in a pregnancy study. This CDR3 is CASSLGGGFDGYTF. The CDR3 DNA follows: TGTGCCAGCAGCTTAGGAGGGGGCTTTGATGGCTACACCTTC.